This is a list of T cell receptor beta chains from one sample in a study of blood T cell repertoires in COVID-19. Assay used: immunoSEQ multiplex PCR; TCRdb lists only in-frame clones, some missing. The sample lists a few hundred thousand clones; roughly nine tenths were seen once. Sequencing input: PBMCs or T cells enriched from blood (not recorded which). The receptor set was obtained from a young man who had recovered from COVID-19. Both conserved end residues are part of each CDR3. Fields, in order: CDR3 length, V gene, J gene, CDR3 protein.

cdr3_length: 13
v_call: TRBV29-1
j_call: TRBJ1-2
cdr3_aa: CSVVKGARDGYTF

cdr3_length: 13
v_call: TRBV30
j_call: TRBJ1-1
cdr3_aa: CAWIRQENTEAFF

cdr3_length: 12
v_call: TRBV7-3
j_call: TRBJ2-2
cdr3_aa: CASSPPTGELFF

cdr3_length: 16
v_call: TRBV5-1
j_call: TRBJ2-5
cdr3_aa: CASSRGGLAGLETQYF

cdr3_length: 12
v_call: TRBV10-1
j_call: TRBJ2-7
cdr3_aa: CAAGIPTRPQYF

cdr3_length: 14
v_call: TRBV28
j_call: TRBJ1-1
cdr3_aa: CALRGGNRNTEAFF

cdr3_length: 16
v_call: TRBV5-3
j_call: TRBJ2-3
cdr3_aa: CVRRPTHRGQTDTQYF

cdr3_length: 16
v_call: TRBV6-5
j_call: TRBJ1-6
cdr3_aa: CASSYSKVIRDSPLHF

cdr3_length: 13
v_call: TRBV27
j_call: TRBJ2-7
cdr3_aa: CASSEQSSYEQYF

cdr3_length: 15
v_call: TRBV10-3
j_call: TRBJ2-7
cdr3_aa: CAISPRDAFEYEQYF

cdr3_length: 15
v_call: TRBV6-5
j_call: TRBJ1-4
cdr3_aa: CARLSQGLTNEKLFF

cdr3_length: 13
v_call: TRBV5-3
j_call: TRBJ2-7
cdr3_aa: CVRSHARAYEQYF

cdr3_length: 14
v_call: TRBV3-1/TRBV3-2
j_call: TRBJ2-7
cdr3_aa: CASSQDISRYEQYF

cdr3_length: 16
v_call: TRBV27
j_call: TRBJ2-7
cdr3_aa: CASSFFSGTGGEEQYF

cdr3_length: 14
v_call: TRBV4-1
j_call: TRBJ2-1
cdr3_aa: CASRPRLEAAEQFF

cdr3_length: 17
v_call: TRBV7-8
j_call: TRBJ1-4
cdr3_aa: CARRKELSTETNEKLFF

cdr3_length: 14
v_call: TRBV5-8
j_call: TRBJ1-1
cdr3_aa: CASSLRLSNTEAFF

cdr3_length: 16
v_call: TRBV3-1/TRBV3-2
j_call: TRBJ1-2
cdr3_aa: CASSLRQADSRYGYTF

cdr3_length: 15
v_call: TRBV28
j_call: TRBJ2-1
cdr3_aa: CASSLVAGSYNEQFF

cdr3_length: 13
v_call: TRBV7-9
j_call: TRBJ1-1
cdr3_aa: CASSLDRAIEAFF

cdr3_length: 17
v_call: TRBV4-2
j_call: TRBJ1-5
cdr3_aa: CASSQVLSQLDIGPQHF

cdr3_length: 12
v_call: TRBV6-6
j_call: TRBJ2-7
cdr3_aa: CATGQGDYEQYF

cdr3_length: 16
v_call: TRBV28
j_call: TRBJ2-7
cdr3_aa: CASSPPPGQPPYEQYF

cdr3_length: 13
v_call: TRBV19
j_call: TRBJ1-1
cdr3_aa: CASSVQGLAEAFF

cdr3_length: 17
v_call: TRBV27
j_call: TRBJ1-3
cdr3_aa: CASSRLDRGGPGNTIYF

cdr3_length: 11
v_call: TRBV10-3
j_call: TRBJ1-1
cdr3_aa: CAIGGASEAFF

cdr3_length: 16
v_call: TRBV7-9
j_call: TRBJ1-1
cdr3_aa: CASSLKRTVGDTEAFF

cdr3_length: 13
v_call: TRBV6-5
j_call: TRBJ2-1
cdr3_aa: CASMGAGVYEQFF

cdr3_length: 15
v_call: TRBV11-2
j_call: TRBJ1-6
cdr3_aa: CASSLMGQGDSPLHF

cdr3_length: 14
v_call: TRBV6-5
j_call: TRBJ1-1
cdr3_aa: CASSYPEMNTEAFF

cdr3_length: 17
v_call: TRBV7-8
j_call: TRBJ2-7
cdr3_aa: CASSFSRPGQGTYEQYF

cdr3_length: 15
v_call: TRBV3-1/TRBV3-2
j_call: TRBJ2-7
cdr3_aa: CASSQVAGVVSEQYF

cdr3_length: 14
v_call: TRBV10-3
j_call: TRBJ2-7
cdr3_aa: CAIRWGRDSYEQYF

cdr3_length: 15
v_call: TRBV3-1/TRBV3-2
j_call: TRBJ2-1
cdr3_aa: CASSQEKAGVGEQFF

cdr3_length: 16
v_call: TRBV2
j_call: TRBJ1-6
cdr3_aa: CASTGIQGHQNSPLHF

cdr3_length: 14
v_call: TRBV3-1/TRBV3-2
j_call: TRBJ2-7
cdr3_aa: CASTSAAGSYEQYF

cdr3_length: 15
v_call: TRBV30
j_call: TRBJ1-1
cdr3_aa: CAGGLYGRAGLEAFF

cdr3_length: 12
v_call: TRBV2
j_call: TRBJ2-7
cdr3_aa: CASSEQNYEQYF

cdr3_length: 13
v_call: TRBV2
j_call: TRBJ2-2
cdr3_aa: CASSGLRGGELFF

cdr3_length: 14
v_call: TRBV25-1
j_call: TRBJ1-1
cdr3_aa: CASSSDRLNTEAFF

cdr3_length: 14
v_call: TRBV7-2
j_call: TRBJ2-1
cdr3_aa: CASSSRGSIDEQFF

cdr3_length: 13
v_call: TRBV19
j_call: TRBJ2-7
cdr3_aa: CASSAGDHYEQYF

cdr3_length: 15
v_call: TRBV28
j_call: TRBJ2-2
cdr3_aa: CASSFSGKGAGELFF

cdr3_length: 14
v_call: TRBV19
j_call: TRBJ1-3
cdr3_aa: CASSVAGSGNTIYF

cdr3_length: 15
v_call: TRBV7-9
j_call: TRBJ2-1
cdr3_aa: CASTGGGAPYNEQFF

cdr3_length: 15
v_call: TRBV28
j_call: TRBJ2-7
cdr3_aa: CASSLTSGYRSEQYF

cdr3_length: 12
v_call: TRBV6-1
j_call: TRBJ1-2
cdr3_aa: CASSDHRSGYTF

cdr3_length: 14
v_call: TRBV7-9
j_call: TRBJ1-1
cdr3_aa: CASIDDRENTEAFF

cdr3_length: 13
v_call: TRBV2
j_call: TRBJ1-4
cdr3_aa: CASGRGKGEKLFF